The TCR beta chain described here comes from a study of shared clonotypes between healthy human individuals. Background on the study: There were three CD4 naive, three CD4 memory, two CD8 naive and one CD8 memory plates per donor. Overall study findings and caveats: In general, naive subsets displayed greater estimated richness than memory subsets did.

Worth noting for this clone: The antigen remains unidentified.

Profiling relied on immunoSEQ multiplex PCR, and the TCRdb table lists in-frame clones only, not all of them. The data hold some 320,000 clones, with about nine tenths observed a single time. CD8 memory pooled CD45RO+ cells and CCR7-negative CD45RA+ TemRA cells. Germline loops: CDR1 SGHTA, CDR2 FQGNSA. The length of the CDR3 is 15 residues. The ends were cut back, 1 base at V and 3 bases at J, with 13 bases in the middle. This sequence originates from a man between 18 and 35 years old in good health. The rearrangement links TRBV7-2 to TRBJ2-7, with TRBD2 as a possible D gene (5 bases). The sample comprised memory CD8+ T cells sorted from blood. This sample's subset: CD45RO+ cells pooled with CCR7-negative TemRA cells. CDR3 DNA sequence: TGTGCCAGCAGCTTAGGAGGGTTTTCAAACTACGAGCAGTACTTC. Protein product: CASSLGGFSNYEQYF.